Detailed here is one T cell receptor beta chain. The antigen is not known. The data originate from a study of T cell responses to AZD1222 COVID-19 vaccine. The study's findings and limits: Variant regions that are unmutated are reportedly the target of nearly half of spike-specific TCRs. A mostly white British donor set with more females was recruited, and clonal diversity was possibly underestimated. The study found Spike-specific TCR breadth and depth rose after two AZD1222 doses. At baseline, seropositivity was found in only five or six AZD1222 recipients.

Sequencing used immunoSEQ multiplex PCR; TCRdb keeps in-frame clones, though not all of them. The sample contains about 210,000 clones, 90% to 95% of which appear only once. V was cut by 4 bases and J by 0 bases, with 17 bases left in between. The length of the CDR3 is 18 residues. Germline CDR1 SGHTS, CDR2 YDEGEE. The TCR originated in an adult who received the MenACWY meningococcal vaccine as a control. Sequenced here: peripheral blood, sampled 28 days after the second dose of the MenACWY control vaccine. The V gene is TRBV5-8, the J gene TRBJ2-6; D unresolved. As DNA, the CDR3 is TGTGCCAGCAGCATTACCCGGCCTCCCTACTCTGGGGCCAACGTCCTGACTTTC. Its protein product is CASSITRPPYSGANVLTF.